This T cell receptor (beta chain) was profiled in a study of regulatory T cells in long-lasting Graves disease (dated by TCRdb to 2020 to 2023). In terms of the full investigation: Persistent Graves' disease was defined as persistently positive TSH receptor autoantibodies together with antithyroid drug treatment for over 5 years. Patients with persistent Graves' disease were compared with patients with newly diagnosed Graves' disease using TCR sequencing and RNA sequencing of peripheral blood. The study was registered as a clinical trial and conducted in China. A total of 33 samples underwent TCR sequencing: around 13 from persistent and roughly 20 from newly diagnosed Graves' disease patients. Persistent Graves' disease patients in the clinical cohort had taken antithyroid drugs for about 10.3 years on average. Findings and caveats that apply to the study as a whole: TRBV28, TRBJ1-2 and TRBJ2-5 were preferentially used in persistent disease, while TRBV20-1 and TRBJ2-1 were favored in newly diagnosed disease. The small sample size was acknowledged by the authors as a limitation that may reduce accuracy. More public clonotypes were shared among persistent patients (around 3,000) than among newly diagnosed patients (roughly 1,000). Peripheral blood alone was examined, since thyroid tissue, which constituted the primary lesion, could not be accessed. Only the TCR beta chain was sequenced and analyzed. Lower TCR Shannon entropy and fewer highly expanded clones were observed in persistent Graves' disease patients than in newly diagnosed patients, which suggested clonal expansion.

Libraries were made using multiplex PCR. Sequencing took place on an Illumina HiSeq 4000. CDR3 regions were amplified by Arm-PCR with iRepertoire HTBI primers to construct TCR beta libraries. Before sequencing, the PCR products went through gel purification. From the authors' description of their analysis: Across samples, approximately 68 TRBV and around 15 TRBJ segments were identified and used for gene usage analysis of CDR3 amino acid clonotypes. Filtered high-quality paired reads were merged into contigs using COPE and FqMerger. Contigs were aligned with BLAST to IMGT TRBV, TRBD and TRBJ reference genes, and CDR3 was defined per IMGT. Highly expanded clones were defined as clonotypes with a frequency above 0.1%. Repertoire diversity was measured by Shannon entropy, and V-J evenness by the Gini coefficient. A clonotype was considered public if more than one individual shared it. The raw public reads went through TCRdb reprocessing: fastp at Q25, MiXCR clone calling, in-frame beta chains kept. Rows merge per CDR3 protein into single entries with the most common DNA and genes. TCRdb, not the original authors, processed these V and J calls. The sample contains hundreds of thousands of distinct CDR3 sequences, roughly a fifth of them found a single time. The top ten constitute roughly 13% of the sample.

According to the study, the label for this sample's time point signals: persistent/refractory GD, antithyroid drugs over 5 years with positive TRAb. RNA was extracted from PBMCs in TRIzol for both TCR sequencing and RNA sequencing. The diagnosis of Graves' disease followed American Thyroid Association guidelines. The patients came from an endocrinology department in Xi'an, China. From each patient, 7.5 to 10 milliliters of peripheral blood was collected into an EDTA anticoagulant tube. Ficoll Paque Plus density gradient separation was used to isolate PBMCs, and no additional T cell sorting was done. An Agilent 2100 Bioanalyzer and agarose gel were used to check RNA quality, and a NanoDrop 2000 was used to measure RNA concentration. The CDR3 goes from the cysteine to the phenylalanine over 13 residues. CDR3 DNA only is kept here, 39 bases in frame from base 1. The germline V end is reduced by 6 bases and the J end by 4 bases; junction bases left unmatched: 6. CDR1 is given as MDHEN and CDR2 as SYDVKM, both from the germline V gene.

This clonotype was observed at least ten times. Its cognate antigen has yet to be identified. No per-base quality is available; no much larger clone lies one base away. This TCR was recovered from a female donor with Graves disease. The rearrangement joined TRBV28 to TRBJ2-7, with 7 bases matching TRBD1. The input for sequencing was peripheral blood mononuclear cells (PBMCs), taken when the disease was refractory, from a patient treated with antithyroid drugs. CDR3 loop: CASRTTGFYEQYF. The DNA reads as follows: TGTGCCAGCAGAACGACAGGGTTTTACGAGCAGTACTTC.